This TCR beta chain was obtained from a study of T cells in Graves' hyperthyroidism and ophthalmopathy (dated by TCRdb to the late 2010s). For the wider study: Peripheral blood samples were taken at initial diagnosis, before any treatment was given. TCR V-J signatures able to tell the groups apart were searched for in a discovery cohort of around 95 patients, of whom more than 40 had Graves' ophthalmopathy and 57 had stable Graves' hyperthyroidism. Prospective prediction of ophthalmopathy was tested in an independent validation cohort consisting of roughly 19 hyperthyroidism patients and 15 or so patients who later progressed to ophthalmopathy. The roughly 100 discovery patients were divided at random into training and test sets in a 7:3 ratio. Thyroid tissue and blood T-cell repertoires from several Graves' hyperthyroidism patients were also compared in the study. Once sampling was done, hyperthyroidism patients were given methimazole at a starting dose of 30 mg daily, whereas ophthalmopathy patients were given high-dose intravenous methylprednisolone. The paper reports TCR Vbeta CDR3 sequencing of over 120 peripheral blood samples: approximately 41 ophthalmopathy, some 80 hyperthyroidism and 17 progressor patients.

The paper's findings and limits, for the study overall: During validation, the model predicted progression to ophthalmopathy a median of approximately six months ahead of onset, with 60% to 71% sensitivity and 72% to 80% specificity. Sample size was not statistically predetermined, and blinding of investigators to group allocation was not performed. Most expanded thyroid clonotypes (frequency above 0.001) were also detected in blood, suggesting blood repertoires may reflect thyroid immune responses. A model built on a 13 V-J signature distinguished ophthalmopathy from stable hyperthyroidism, reaching roughly 88% sensitivity and around 81% specificity in cross-validation and 80%/75% in testing.

Amplification of TCR beta CDR3 regions was carried out from RNA transcripts. For the first round of RT-PCR on the TCR CDR3, the HTBI primer set was used together with the Qiagen OneStep RT-PCR kit. The libraries were constructed in a second round of multiplex PCR and then size-selected and purified. Libraries were sequenced paired-end with 100 bp reads on an Illumina HiSeq2000. In the authors' own workflow: SOAPnuke was used to process the raw data, removing reads that contained adapters or uncalled bases, had a mean Phred below 15, or lacked an exact match to the constant primer or identifier. High-quality paired reads were merged using COPE v1.2.5, and each unique nucleotide sequence was defined as a clonotype. MiTCR v1.1 was used to align the clonotypes against IMGT TRBV, TRBD and TRBJ reference segments. The analysis included only V-J combinations with a frequency above 0.0001, which together covered about 99% of the repertoires. A TCS score was defined as the ratio between F50 (clonal expansion) and ExV (chaos), using BLOSUM62-based TCRdist between CDR3 peptides within each V-J. Welch's t-statistics and random forest reduced roughly 540 V-J features to 13, which were used in a naive Bayes classifier (R e1071). The public reads were reprocessed in TCRdb via fastp at Q25 and MiXCR, keeping in-frame beta chains. CDR3 protein duplicates are merged, each entry listing the most common genes and DNA. The V and J calls follow TCRdb's processing rather than the paper's. The sample table shows 650,000 to 750,000 distinct CDR3 sequences, and about 15% are seen once. The ten largest clones capture 10% of the sample.

As to this clonotype: The target of this receptor is not known. No per-base quality is available; no much larger clone lies one base away.

A patient counted as having stable Graves' hyperthyroidism if no progression to ophthalmopathy occurred over 18 months of follow-up. Hyperthyroidism patients were newly diagnosed, had a disease duration of under 2 months, and were aged 18 to 65 years. Any patient with an uncontrolled infection, another autoimmune disease, pregnancy or lactation was excluded. Diagnoses were established on the basis of clinical symptoms, serum thyroxine and TRAb, thyroid ultrasound, and orbital computed tomography. PBMCs were isolated from about 9.2 ml of fresh peripheral blood by Ficoll-Paque density gradient centrifugation. Trizol reagent was used to extract total RNA, and RNA quality was then checked on an Agilent 2100 Bioanalyzer. Sequencing was done on a sample of blood. The TCR originated in a woman under 30 with Graves' hyperthyroidism.

CDR3 reads: CASSLSGTNHEQYF. The nucleotide sequence reads TGTGCCAGCAGCTTAAGTGGAACGAACCACGAGCAGTACTTC. The chain employs TRBV7-9 and TRBJ2-7, with the D gene too uncertain to name. The CDR3 has 14 amino acids, counting the end cysteine and phenylalanine. Here the CDR3 DNA is all that survives: 42 bases in frame from base 1. CDR1 SEHNR and CDR2 FQNEAQ were looked up in the germline V gene (reference sequence). V is pared back by 2 bases and J by 5 bases, with 13 bases lying between the germline termini.